This record concerns one TCR beta chain sequence. The antigen is not known. These data originate in a study of cytomegalovirus exposure and HLA in healthy donors. Broader study findings: The authors judged a highly shared variant cluster likely a sequencing artifact. V- and J-gene trimming of TCR beta was linked (in a later analysis) to a missense DCLRE1C variant.

In germline, CDR1 is SGHAT, CDR2 FQNNGV. J gave up 5 bases and V 1 base, and 3 bases lay outside the gene matches. The CDR3 runs to 16 residues. PCR primers comprised 60 Vbeta and 13 Jbeta primers. TCRdb keeps only in-frame clones here, not all; method: immunoSEQ multiplex PCR. This sample carries 90,000 to 120,000 clones, 65% to 80% of them seen once, and the ten largest clones take 4.2%. The sequence came from a male donor in good health and CMV-seronegative. The sequenced sample was PBMCs. J is TRBJ1-5 and V is TRBV11-2; TRBD1 aligns across 12 bases. The CDR3 DNA sequence: TGTGCCAGCAGCTTAGCGGGGACAGGGGGCGATCAGCCCCAGCATTTT. This translates into CASSLAGTGGDQPQHF.